This T cell receptor beta chain originates from a study of blood T cell repertoires in COVID-19. Germline V lookup: CDR1 MDHEN, CDR2 SYDVKM. The V end was cut by 6 bases, the J end by 2 bases, with 15 bases between. The CDR3 is 15 residues long. The authors' processing: Using reference gene primer amplification, nucleated cell counts were estimated. Clones were sequenced by immunoSEQ multiplex PCR, and TCRdb holds only the in-frame ones, with some missing. D and trimming come from the DNA, and the V and J calls and clone size come from that table. Of 400,000 or so clones listed, more than 75% were seen once; the top ten hold about 3%.

This receptor was obtained from a human donor in a cohort sampled during active COVID-19. V gene TRBV28 combines with J gene TRBJ2-3; possible D gene TRBD1, 5 bases. What was sequenced was peripheral blood. The CDR3 is CASSVDSPITDTQYF. The CDR3 DNA is TGTGCCAGCAGCGTTGACAGCCCGATCACAGATACGCAGTATTTT.